What follows are 23 T cell receptor beta chains derived from one specimen sequenced in a study of blood T cells in healthy people across ages. A sample-barcoded 5' primer and a J-beta primer mix were used in a second PCR of about 7 to 12 cycles. Each CDR3 protein gets one entry after TCRdb re-called the 5' RACE reads with MiXCR. This sample carries fewer than 800,000 distinct CDR3 sequences, about 21% of them seen once, and the ten largest clones take 3.5% to 4%. Material for sequencing was blood. The receptors come from an older man in good health.

The chain combines TRBV10-2 with TRBJ2-5; 9 bases line up with TRBD1. The CDR3 runs to 13 residues. Germline V gene data show CDR1 as WSHSY and CDR2 as SAAADI. Trimming took 7 bases from V and 6 from J; bases not matched to a gene: 6. CDR3 region: CASKDRGVKTQYF. CDR3 DNA: TGCGCCAGCAAGGACAGGGGCGTAAAGACCCAGTACTTC.

This rearrangement joins TRBV20-1 to TRBJ2-3, with D possibly being TRBD2 (7 bases). The CDR3 spans 13 residues. Germline-derived CDR1 and CDR2 are DFQATT and SNEGSKA (reference sequence). The V and J ends lost 8 bases and 8 bases respectively, with 20 bases between them. The CDR3: CSTGRGEGGTQYF. CDR3 nucleotide sequence: TGCAGTACAGGGAGGGGCGAGGGTGGTACGCAGTATTTT.

This clonotype turned up a few times. The chain employs TRBV28 and TRBJ2-2, with D possibly matching TRBD1 (8 bases). Germline CDR1 MDHEN, CDR2 SYDVKM. Deletions cut 5 bases from V and 5 bases from J, with 15 bases between. The length of the CDR3 is 15 residues. This chain's CDR3 is CASSPTGGETGELFF. In nucleotides, the CDR3 is TGTGCCAGCAGTCCAACAGGGGGGGAAACCGGGGAGCTGTTTTTT.

The rearrangement joins TRBV6-5 to TRBJ1-2; 7 bases are shared with TRBD1. CDR1 and CDR2 from the germline V gene are MNHEY and SVGAGI. The V segment lost 2 bases and the J segment 0 bases; nucleotides outside the gene matches: 6. The CDR3 is 16 amino acids. The CDR3 spells CASSYHGQETNYGYTF. CDR3 sequence (DNA): TGTGCCAGCAGTTACCACGGACAGGAGACTAACTATGGCTACACCTTC.

This clonotype was counted many times. This rearrangement joins TRBV7-3 to TRBJ1-5; tentatively, D is TRBD1 (5 bases). Per the germline V gene, CDR1 is SGHTA and CDR2 is FQGTGA. The CDR3 length is 15 residues. Between the trimmed V and J ends, which lost 1 base and 0 bases, there was a span of 7 bases. CDR3 DNA: TGTGCCAGCAGCTTAATGGGGGGTAGCAATCAGCCCCAGCATTTT. It codes for CASSLMGGSNQPQHF.

This clonotype was counted a few times. The CDR3 reads CASSLRDAVLSPQYF. The CDR3 nucleotides read TGTGCCAGCAGTTTGAGGGACGCGGTGCTTTCGCCGCAGTATTTT. This chain links TRBV7-8 with TRBJ2-3; the D gene could be TRBD1 or TRBD2 (5 bases each). The V end was cut by 6 bases, the J end by 10 bases, with 23 bases between. The CDR3 is 15 amino acids. The germline V gene has CDR1 SGHVS and CDR2 FQNEAQ.

There are a few counts of this clonotype. CDR3 coding DNA: TGTGCCAGCAGCCCCCAGGGGGGTTTAGAGCAGTACTTC. Protein sequence: CASSPQGGLEQYF. J is TRBJ2-5 and V is TRBV3-1; tentative D call: TRBD1 (7 bases). The germline CDR1 and CDR2 sequences are LGHDT and YNNKEL (reference sequence). The germline V and J ends were trimmed by 4 bases and 11 bases, with 17 bases remaining between them. This CDR3 is 13 amino acids long.

The rearrangement uses TRBV20-1 and TRBJ2-2; the match to TRBD2 covers 9 bases. Germline V gives CDR1 DFQATT, CDR2 SNEGSKA (reference sequence). The CDR3 totals 15 residues. The trim removed 7 bases at V and 1 base at J, leaving 7 bases unmatched. The chain's CDR3 is CSVREAGGNTGELFF. In DNA form, the CDR3 reads TGCAGTGTTAGGGAAGCGGGAGGGAACACCGGGGAGCTGTTTTTT.

The chain carries TRBV12-3 or TRBV12-4 and TRBJ2-2, with D tentatively TRBD1 (5 bases). The V end was cut by 6 bases, the J end by 6 bases, with 11 bases between. This CDR3 contains 13 residues. The CDR3 DNA sequence: TGTGCCAGCAGCCGAGGACATGCCGGGGAGCTGTTTTTT. This codes for CASSRGHAGELFF.

The chain joins TRBV5-1 to TRBJ1-1, with 7 nucleotides matching TRBD1. Germline V gene sequence: CDR1 SGHRS, CDR2 YFSETQ. With 1 base clipped from V and 1 base from J, the junction kept 4 bases outside the gene matches. There are 15 residues in the CDR3. The CDR3 DNA reads as TGCGCCAGCAGCTTGAACAGGGGAAGGAACACTGAAGCTTTCTTT. It specifies CASSLNRGRNTEAFF.

The chain carries TRBV5-1 and TRBJ1-1; weak D call: TRBD1 (6 bases). Germline CDR1 and CDR2: SGHRS and YFSETQ. CDR3 length: 15 residues. V was pared by 4 bases and J by 1 base, with 14 bases between. CDR3 residues: CASSPMGARNTEAFF. The CDR3 DNA follows: TGCGCCAGCAGCCCGATGGGGGCGCGGAACACTGAAGCTTTCTTT.

This clonotype occurred a few times. The chain combines TRBV6-5 with TRBJ2-6; possibly TRBD2 for D (5 bases). Germline values: CDR1 MNHEY, CDR2 SVGAGI. Trimming cost V 5 bases and J 3 bases, with 8 bases left between them. CDR3 length: 14 residues. The CDR3 spells CASSRESGANVLTF. CDR3 DNA sequence: TGTGCCAGCAGTAGGGAGAGTGGGGCCAACGTCCTGACTTTC.

The chain has TRBV20-1 and TRBJ1-1; the match to TRBD1 covers 7 bases. This CDR3 has 13 residues. J lost 1 base, V lost 6 bases, and 5 bases had no gene match. Germline V gene sequence: CDR1 DFQATT, CDR2 SNEGSKA (reference sequence). CDR3: CSATGEANTEAFF. CDR3 sequence (DNA): TGCAGTGCAACAGGGGAAGCGAACACTGAAGCTTTCTTT.

The CDR3 nucleotides are TGTGCCAGCAGCTTTGACAGTTACTATGGCTACACCTTC. Residues: CASSFDSYYGYTF. This chain links TRBV11-2 with TRBJ1-2, with a weak D call TRBD1 (5 bases). Per the germline V gene, CDR1 is SGHAT and CDR2 is FQNNGV. Trimming removed 3 bases at V and 3 bases at J, with 8 bases between. The CDR3 totals 13 residues.

This clonotype was picked up many times. This rearrangement joins TRBV6-1 to TRBJ2-5; 12 nucleotides match TRBD2. Germline V gives CDR1 MNHNS, CDR2 SASEGT. This CDR3 region has 14 residues. V shed 6 bases and J 4 bases; nucleotides not matched to a gene: 3. CDR3 sequence reads: CASRWTSGVETQYF. The DNA of the CDR3 is TGTGCCAGCAGATGGACTAGCGGGGTAGAGACCCAGTACTTC.

This sequence joins TRBV2 and TRBJ2-1; 9 bases align to TRBD2. V trimming: 3 bases; J trimming: 15 bases; junction bases outside the gene matches: 9. CDR1 and CDR2 (germline): SNHLY, FYNNEI. The CDR3 consists of 13 residues. As DNA, the CDR3 is TGTGCCAGCAGTGATAATTTGCGGGGGGGAGGGTTCTTC. This sequence encodes CASSDNLRGGGFF.

CDR3 loop: CASSDPRGLGEKLFF. CDR3 bases: TGTGCCAGCAGTGATCCGAGGGGGCTGGGAGAAAAACTGTTTTTT. The chain combines TRBV25-1 with TRBJ1-4; 7 nucleotides align to TRBD1. J gave up 8 bases and V 3 bases, and 9 bases lay outside the gene matches. The CDR3 sequence is 15 residues long. Germline V lookup: CDR1 MGHDK, CDR2 SYGVNS.

This CDR3 reads CASSEYIWAGENQETQYF. CDR3 nucleotides: TGTGCCAGCAGTGAATATATTTGGGCAGGGGAGAACCAAGAGACCCAGTACTTC. The rearrangement uses TRBV25-1 and TRBJ2-5; tentatively, D is TRBD1 (6 bases). CDR1 is MGHDK and CDR2 is SYGVNS in the germline V gene. Trimming took 0 bases from V and 0 from J, leaving 17 bases between them. CDR3 size: 18 residues. Looking up the rest from reference TRBV25-1 and TRBJ2-5 gives the full variable domain: EADIYQTPRYLVIGTGKKITLECSQTMGHDKMYWYQQDPGMELHLIHYSYGVNSTEKGDLSSESTVSRIRTEHFPLTLESARPSHTSQYLCASSEYIWAGENQETQYFGPGTRLLVL.

The chain uses TRBV15 and TRBJ2-5; a weak D match, TRBD2 (5 bases). Germline V gene lookup returns CDR1 LNHNV and CDR2 YYDKDF (reference sequence). The CDR3 covers 15 residues. V dropped 0 bases and J dropped 7 bases, with 15 bases sitting between them. The CDR3 coding sequence is TGTGCCACCAGCAGAGATAGGACGCCGGCGGGGACCCAGTACTTC. This codes for CATSRDRTPAGTQYF. Drawing the rest from reference TRBV15 and TRBJ2-5, the complete variable domain is DAMVIQNPRYQVTQFGKPVTLSCSQTLNHNVMYWYQQKSSQAPKLLFHYYDKDFNNEADTPDNFQSRRPNTSFCFLDIRSPGLGDTAMYLCATSRDRTPAGTQYFGPGTRLLVL.

V gene TRBV10-3 combines with J gene TRBJ2-5, with TRBD1 identical over 8 bases. The trim removed 5 bases at V and 5 bases at J, leaving 4 bases unmatched. The CDR3 contains 13 residues. The germline gives CDR1 ENHRY, CDR2 SYGVKD. CDR3 DNA sequence: TGTGCCATCAGTCCTGACAGGGGTGAGACCCAGTACTTC. This encodes CAISPDRGETQYF.

This clonotype was found a few times. The chain uses TRBV15 and TRBJ2-1, with TRBD1 matching 9 bases. CDR1 and CDR2 from the germline V gene are LNHNV and YYDKDF (reference sequence). The J segment lost 6 bases and the V segment lost 0 bases, leaving 6 bases of the junction unmatched. This CDR3 has 16 amino acids. CDR3 in amino acids: CATSREDRGLLNEQFF. Here the CDR3 DNA reads TGTGCCACCAGCAGAGAGGACAGGGGACTTCTCAATGAGCAGTTCTTC.

This clonotype was detected many times. This sequence joins TRBV5-1 and TRBJ2-2, with D perhaps TRBD2 (5 bases). This CDR3 is 15 amino acids long. Germline V gives CDR1 SGHRS, CDR2 YFSETQ. The V end lost 3 bases, the J end lost 5 bases, and 14 bases lay between the germline ends. The CDR3 reads CASSWSGYGTGELFF. The CDR3 DNA follows: TGCGCCAGCAGCTGGAGCGGTTACGGAACCGGGGAGCTGTTTTTT.

This clonotype was observed a few times. This chain connects TRBV5-1 to TRBJ2-7; D could derive from TRBD1 or TRBD2 (5 bases each). The CDR3 has 15 amino acids. V lost 0 bases to trimming and J lost 2 bases, with 12 bases between them. Per germline, CDR1 SGHRS and CDR2 YFSETQ. The DNA for the CDR3 is TGCGCCAGCAGCTTGGGGATGGGACGGACCTACGAGCAGTACTTC. Amino acids: CASSLGMGRTYEQYF.